The entry below gives a single T cell receptor beta chain sequence along with its context. What it binds is unknown. The record originates from a study of blood T cells in healthy people across ages. The overall study: Template switching picked up about one barcoded beta molecule for each two T cells. Study results and caveats: Higher diversity, along with more naive CD4+ cells, distinguished long-lived donors from aged donors.

Through a sample-barcoded 5' primer and a J-beta primer mix, a second PCR was run for roughly 6 to 12 cycles. From each sample, at least 2.5 million paired-end reads containing CDR3 were obtained. TCRdb ran MiXCR on the 5' RACE reads and lists one entry per CDR3 protein. The sample comprises approximately 600,000 distinct CDR3 sequences, roughly 58% of which are singletons, and approximately 40% rests with the top ten. Per sample, extraction of total RNA gave at least 6 micrograms in every case. In germline, CDR1 is MNHEY, CDR2 SMNVEV (reference sequence). The trim removed 5 bases at V and 7 bases at J, leaving 9 bases unmatched. The CDR3 is 14 amino acids.

The chain is built from TRBV27 and TRBJ2-7; 9 bases agree with TRBD1. The TCR was taken from a man aged 55-75 years in good health. Specimen: blood. The CDR3 nucleotides are TGTGCCAGCAGTCCGGGACAGGGCCTTGGTGAGCAGTACTTC. Translated, it gives CASSPGQGLGEQYF.